The 25 T cell receptor beta chains listed next were all sequenced from one sample in a study of OX40 agonist ivuxolimab in advanced cancers. The library was generated by the immunoSEQ multiplex PCR assay. Sourced from immuneACCESS, this table was stored by TCRdb with only in-frame sequences that have V and J called. A share of the clones is absent; for the studies checked, an unresolved V gene accounts for under half, and the remainder has no known explanation. This sample lists fewer than 70,000 clones; about 85% were detected once. 3% of the sample is held by the ten biggest clonotypes. Source: CD4+ or CD8+ T cells sorted from blood, taken in a trial of the OX40 agonist ivuxolimab. These receptors originate from an adult with an advanced solid tumor such as melanoma, head and neck, liver or kidney cancer.

In its sample, this clone was seen once. The chain uses TRBV6-5 and TRBJ1-1; D might be TRBD1 (5 bases). Trimming shortened V by 8 bases and J by 8 bases, and 15 bases separated the two germline ends. CDR3 length: 12 residues. CDR1 MNHEY and CDR2 SVGAGI come from the germline V gene. CDR3 region: CASGPGHIEAFF. Written as DNA, the CDR3 is TGTGCCAGCGGGCCCGGACACATCGAAGCTTTCTTT.

This chain joins TRBV7-7 and TRBJ2-5; D is undetermined. Germline loops: CDR1 SSHAT, CDR2 FNYEAQ (reference sequence). V was cut by 1 base and J by 5 bases, with 11 bases left in between. The CDR3 runs to 14 residues. The CDR3 region is CASSLGIWPETQYF. The CDR3 bases are TGTGCCAGCAGCTTAGGGATCTGGCCTGAGACCCAGTACTTC. Full variable domain (missing parts from reference TRBV7-7 and TRBJ2-5): GAGVSQSPRYKVTKRGQDVTLRCDPISSHATLYWYQQALGQGPEFLTYFNYEAQPDKSGLPSDRFSAERPEGSISTLTIQRTEQRDSAMYRCASSLGIWPETQYFGPGTRLLVL.

The chain recombines TRBV11-2 with TRBJ2-3; D may be TRBD1 (6 bases). From germline, CDR1 is SGHAT and CDR2 FQNNGV. CDR3 length equals 17 residues. V gave up 2 bases and J gave up 0 bases, with 15 bases separating them. CDR3 sequence: CASSLLGRTASTDTQYF. The CDR3 DNA sequence: TGTGCCAGCAGCTTACTCGGGCGGACAGCTAGCACAGATACGCAGTATTTT.

The genes are TRBV14 and TRBJ2-5, with D unresolved. Germline V gives CDR1 SGHDN, CDR2 FVKESK. The CDR3 spans 13 residues. V was trimmed by 0 bases and J by 13 bases, leaving 15 bases between them. The CDR3 is CASSQDLASYLYF. CDR3 nucleotide sequence: TGTGCCAGCAGCCAAGATCTCGCTTCCTACTTGTACTTC.

The chain combines TRBV18 with TRBJ2-1; no firm D call. Trimming took 1 base from V and 1 from J, leaving 8 bases between them. CDR3 length: 15 residues. Germline V gene lookup returns CDR1 KGHSH and CDR2 LQKENI. CDR3 region: CASSPRAISYNEQFF. CDR3 nucleotide sequence: TGTGCCAGCTCACCACGCGCCATTTCCTACAATGAGCAGTTCTTC.

V gene TRBV5-1 combines with J gene TRBJ1-1; D not resolved. V lost 0 bases to trimming and J lost 0 bases, with 6 bases between them. The CDR3 loop spans 14 amino acids. Germline-derived CDR1 and CDR2 are SGHRS and YFSETQ. The CDR3 is CASSLGIMNTEAFF. In nucleotides, the CDR3 is TGCGCCAGCAGCTTGGGGATCATGAACACTGAAGCTTTCTTT.

Here the CDR3 DNA reads TGTGCCAGCACCCCGGCGGGGACTAGCGGTTACAATGAGCAGTTCTTC. Translation: CASTPAGTSGYNEQFF. This rearrangement joins TRBV9 to TRBJ2-1; 11 bases fit TRBD2. This CDR3 is built from 16 residues. CDR1 and CDR2 (germline): SGDLS, YYNGEE. The junction had 9 bases not matched to a gene; V was cut back by 6 bases and J by 4 bases.

This clone has only one observation. This chain uses TRBV14 with TRBJ2-1; the match to TRBD2 covers 11 bases. Germline V gene data show CDR1 as SGHDN and CDR2 as FVKESK. The CDR3 is 15 amino acids. Trimming removed 4 bases from V and 8 bases from J; junction bases left unmatched: 7. CDR3 coding DNA: TGTGCCAGCAGCCGGGTAGCGGGGGGGCCCGATGAGCAGTTCTTC. Protein: CASSRVAGGPDEQFF.

The chain joins TRBV9 to TRBJ1-6; no definite D call. In germline, CDR1 is SGDLS, CDR2 YYNGEE. This CDR3 spans 13 amino acids. V dropped 0 bases and J dropped 7 bases, with 5 bases sitting between them. The CDR3 DNA follows: TGTGCCAGCAGCGTAGCCTCCAATTCACCCCTCCACTTT. This sequence encodes CASSVASNSPLHF.

The rearrangement links TRBV7-8 to TRBJ2-3, with 11 bases aligning to TRBD2. V lost 7 bases and J lost 0; bases outside the gene matches: 9. The germline V gene encodes CDR1 SGHVS and CDR2 FQNEAQ. The CDR3 is made up of 17 amino acids. The CDR3 protein is CASTSGTSGSSTDTQYF. The CDR3 coding sequence is TGTGCCAGCACCTCCGGGACTAGCGGATCTAGCACAGATACGCAGTATTTT.

This clone was seen once. The chain's CDR3 is CAWSVPVDYYGYTF. The CDR3 nucleotides are TGTGCCTGGAGTGTACCTGTGGATTACTATGGCTACACCTTC. J is TRBJ1-2 and V is TRBV30, with D unresolved. The CDR3 covers 14 residues. Trimming removed 0 bases at V and 3 bases at J, with 11 bases between. Per germline, CDR1 GTSNPN and CDR2 SVGIG (reference sequence).

The chain joins TRBV2 to TRBJ2-5, with D perhaps TRBD1 or TRBD2 (5 bases each). CDR3 length: 12 residues. Germline V gene sequence: CDR1 SNHLY, CDR2 FYNNEI. The V end was cut by 6 bases, the J end by 6 bases, with 11 bases between. The CDR3 DNA sequence: TGTGCCAGCAGCGGGGACCCAAAGACCCAGTACTTC. Translation gives CASSGDPKTQYF.

This clone was observed a single time. The CDR3 bases are TGTGCCAGCAGTTACGGACAGGGGGCAGATACGCAGTATTTT. Its translation: CASSYGQGADTQYF. The V and J genes are TRBV6-5 and TRBJ2-3; 10 nucleotides match TRBD1. Germline loops: CDR1 MNHEY, CDR2 SVGAGI. CDR3 size: 14 residues. Trimming cost V 2 bases and J 4 bases; bases outside gene matches: 0.

The CDR3 is CASSWRGEQFF. The CDR3 DNA reads as TGTGCCAGCAGCTGGAGGGGTGAGCAGTTCTTC. The chain is built from TRBV28 and TRBJ2-1; the D gene is possibly TRBD2 (6 bases). V lost 6 bases and J lost 9, with 9 bases in between. This CDR3 has 11 amino acids. Germline values: CDR1 MDHEN, CDR2 SYDVKM.

CDR3 protein: CASTDGGSQETQYF. CDR3 DNA: TGTGCCAGCACCGATGGGGGATCCCAAGAGACCCAGTACTTC. The chain has TRBV6-1 and TRBJ2-5; D possibly uses TRBD1 or TRBD2 (5 bases each). Germline CDR1 is MNHNS and CDR2 is SASEGT. The CDR3 contains 14 residues. V was cut by 7 bases and J by 1 base, with 13 bases left in between.

This rearrangement joins TRBV5-4 to TRBJ2-3; 9 nucleotides align to TRBD2. The CDR3 has 15 amino acids. Germline trimming cut 2 bases from V and 3 bases from J; bases unmatched to any gene: 4. Germline values: CDR1 SGHNT, CDR2 YYREEE (reference sequence). The CDR3 loop reads CASSFSGSITDTQYF. The CDR3 DNA sequence: TGTGCCAGCAGCTTTAGCGGGAGTATTACAGATACGCAGTATTTT. Full variable domain (outside the CDR3, taken from reference TRBV5-4 and TRBJ2-3): ETGVTQSPTHLIKTRGQQVTLRCSSQSGHNTVSWYQQALGQGPQFIFQYYREEENGRGNFPPRFSGLQFPNYSSELNVNALELDDSALYLCASSFSGSITDTQYFGPGTRLTVL.

This clone has only one observation. V and J are TRBV7-2 and TRBJ1-5; 10 nucleotides line up with TRBD1. J was trimmed by 5 bases and V by 1 base; bases with no gene match: 2. The CDR3 extends over 15 amino acids. In germline, CDR1 is SGHTA, CDR2 FQGNSA. The CDR3 protein is CASSLVGTGDQPQHF. CDR3 nucleotides: TGTGCCAGCAGCTTAGTCGGGACAGGGGATCAGCCCCAGCATTTT.

This clone was detected only once. The V gene is TRBV6-5, the J gene TRBJ1-1, with 12 bases lining up with TRBD1. The ends lost 6 bases at V and 7 bases at J; junction bases unmatched: 9. Germline V gene lookup returns CDR1 MNHEY and CDR2 SVGAGI. The CDR3 has 15 amino acids. The CDR3 sequence is CASRSGQGAQIEAFF. DNA of the CDR3: TGTGCCAGCAGATCGGGACAGGGGGCCCAAATTGAAGCTTTCTTT.

The chain uses TRBV27 and TRBJ2-4, with D possibly matching TRBD2 (5 bases). The V end lost 5 bases, the J end lost 0 bases, and 8 bases lay between the germline ends. CDR1 MNHEY and CDR2 SMNVEV come from the germline V gene (reference sequence). The CDR3 consists of 14 residues. CDR3 sequence: CASSTRRAKNIQYF. The CDR3 DNA reads as TGTGCCAGCAGTACTAGGAGAGCCAAAAACATTCAGTACTTC.

The V call is TRBV5-1, the J call TRBJ1-4; D is unresolved. Deletions cut 3 bases from V and 7 bases from J, with 10 bases between. This CDR3 has 13 amino acids. The germline gives CDR1 SGHRS, CDR2 YFSETQ. CDR3 residues: CASSSTDGEKLFF. The CDR3 nucleotides are TGCGCCAGCAGCTCTACGGACGGTGAAAAACTGTTTTTT.

The chain uses TRBV7-2 and TRBJ2-7; TRBD2 matches 9 bases. CDR3 size: 12 residues. CDR1 SGHTA and CDR2 FQGNSA come from the germline V gene. The V and J ends lost 8 bases and 3 bases, in that order; junction bases with no gene match: 2. CDR3 sequence: CASGSGGYEQYF. The CDR3 nucleotides read TGTGCCAGCGGTAGCGGGGGCTACGAGCAGTACTTC. Full variable domain (remainder filled in from reference TRBV7-2 and TRBJ2-7): GAGVSQSPSNKVTEKGKDVELRCDPISGHTALYWYRQSLGQGLEFLIYFQGNSAPDKSGLPSDRFSAERTGGSVSTLTIQRTQQEDSAVYLCASGSGGYEQYFGPGTRLTVT.

The chain employs TRBV5-5 and TRBJ2-2; a weak D match, TRBD2 (6 bases). The CDR3 length is 15 residues. The germline V gene encodes CDR1 SGHKS and CDR2 YYEKEE (reference sequence). The V and J ends lost 4 bases and 0 bases respectively, with 10 bases between them. CDR3 protein: CASSAGTPNTGELFF. The DNA for the CDR3 is TGTGCCAGCAGCGCCGGGACTCCGAACACCGGGGAGCTGTTTTTT.

The rearrangement joins TRBV5-1 to TRBJ1-2; 11 nucleotides agree with TRBD1. Germline lookup yields CDR1 SGHRS and CDR2 YFSETQ. The CDR3 consists of 15 residues. V gave up 2 bases and J gave up 4 bases; unmatched junction bases: 4. The CDR3 sequence is CASSFGTGGGYGYTF. For the CDR3, the DNA is TGCGCCAGCAGCTTCGGGACAGGGGGAGGCTATGGCTACACCTTC.

V is TRBV4-3 and J is TRBJ1-1; TRBD1 matches at 9 bases. CDR3 length: 16 amino acids. V lost 2 bases and J lost 4; bases outside the gene matches: 8. Germline lookup yields CDR1 LGHNA and CDR2 YSLEER. The CDR3 sequence: CASSQQGTGMVTEAFF. In DNA form, the CDR3 reads TGCGCCAGCAGCCAACAAGGGACAGGGATGGTCACTGAAGCTTTCTTT.

The rearrangement uses TRBV28 and TRBJ1-6; 8 nucleotides align to TRBD1. CDR1 MDHEN and CDR2 SYDVKM come from the germline V gene. This CDR3 has 17 residues. With 1 base clipped from V and 8 bases from J, the junction kept 10 bases outside the gene matches. CDR3 residues: CASSLLSLRGLDSPLHF. The CDR3 bases are TGTGCCAGCAGTTTATTGAGTCTCAGGGGGCTGGATTCACCCCTCCACTTT.